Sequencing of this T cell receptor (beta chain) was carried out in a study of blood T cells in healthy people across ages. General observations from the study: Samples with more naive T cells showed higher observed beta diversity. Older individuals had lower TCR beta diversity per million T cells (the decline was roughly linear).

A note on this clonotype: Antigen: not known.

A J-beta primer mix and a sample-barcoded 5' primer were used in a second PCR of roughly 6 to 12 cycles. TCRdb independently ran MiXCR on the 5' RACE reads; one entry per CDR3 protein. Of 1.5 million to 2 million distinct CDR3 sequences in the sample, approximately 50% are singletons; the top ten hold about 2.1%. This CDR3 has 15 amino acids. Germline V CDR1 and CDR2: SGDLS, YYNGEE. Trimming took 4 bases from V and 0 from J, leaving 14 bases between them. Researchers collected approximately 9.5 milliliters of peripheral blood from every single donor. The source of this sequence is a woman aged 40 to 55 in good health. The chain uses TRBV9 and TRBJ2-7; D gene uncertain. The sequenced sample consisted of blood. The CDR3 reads CASSQGSDPSYEQYF. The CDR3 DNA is TGTGCCAGCAGCCAAGGTTCGGACCCCTCCTACGAGCAGTACTTC.